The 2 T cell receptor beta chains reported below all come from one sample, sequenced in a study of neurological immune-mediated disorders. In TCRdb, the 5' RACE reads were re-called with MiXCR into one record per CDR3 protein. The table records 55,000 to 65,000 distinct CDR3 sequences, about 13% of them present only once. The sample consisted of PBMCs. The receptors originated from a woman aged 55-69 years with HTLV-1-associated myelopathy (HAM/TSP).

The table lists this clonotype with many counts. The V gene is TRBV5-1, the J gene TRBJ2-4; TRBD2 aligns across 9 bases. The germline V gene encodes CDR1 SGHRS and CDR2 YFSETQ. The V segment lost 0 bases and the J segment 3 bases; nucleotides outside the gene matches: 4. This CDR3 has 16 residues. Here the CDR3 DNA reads TGCGCCAGCAGCTTGGAAGCGGGAGGAATCAAAAACATTCAGTACTTC. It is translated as CASSLEAGGIKNIQYF.

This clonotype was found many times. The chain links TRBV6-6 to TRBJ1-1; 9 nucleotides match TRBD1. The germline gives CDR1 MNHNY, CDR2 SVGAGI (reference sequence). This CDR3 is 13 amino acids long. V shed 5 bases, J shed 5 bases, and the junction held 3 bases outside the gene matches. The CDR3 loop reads CASSQTGGTEAFF. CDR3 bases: TGTGCCAGCAGTCAGACAGGGGGAACTGAAGCTTTCTTT.